This T cell receptor (beta chain) derives from a study of cytomegalovirus exposure and HLA in healthy donors. Study-wide results and limits: Several of the most significant clusters appeared, in a later analysis, to be linked to common viral pathogens.

The PCR made use of 60 Vbeta and 13 Jbeta primers. Sequencing was performed with immunoSEQ multiplex PCR; in TCRdb, only in-frame clones are kept and a portion is missing. Of 150,000 to 200,000 clones listed, more than 75% are singletons. In regard to this clone: The target antigen is unknown.

The germline V gene has CDR1 MNHEY and CDR2 SMNVEV (reference sequence). The CDR3 is 15 residues long. The V and J ends lost 7 bases and 2 bases respectively, with 15 bases between them. The chain couples TRBV27 to TRBJ1-5; D call uncertain. This TCR was recovered from a man aged 18 to 30 in good health and CMV-seropositive. The sample taken for sequencing was PBMCs. The CDR3 loop reads CASKLRGWGNQPQHF. Here the CDR3 DNA reads TGTGCCAGCAAATTACGGGGTTGGGGCAATCAGCCCCAGCATTTT.